Included here is one T cell receptor beta chain sequence, with context. The CDR3 sequence is 12 residues long. CDR1 and CDR2 from the germline V gene are MNHEY and SVGAGI. J lost 6 bases, V lost 6 bases, and 3 bases had no gene match. The data stem from a study of blood T cell repertoires in COVID-19. Looking at the study overall: Whether acute or convalescent, the COVID-19 samples came from the United States, Italy and Spain. In each case, the material was cDNA or gDNA derived from T cells, B-cell-depleted T cells, or PBMCs.

As processed by the authors: Estimated nucleated cell counts came from reference gene primer amplification. Libraries were prepared by immunoSEQ multiplex PCR; TCRdb keeps only in-frame clonotypes and omits some of them. V and J calls and clone size are those listed in that table; D and trimming were worked out from the DNA. The sample contains a few hundred thousand clones, 70% to 90% of which appear only once. The V and J genes are TRBV6-5 and TRBJ1-2, with TRBD1 matching over 8 bases. The TCR was taken from a woman in her 70s with acute or convalescent COVID-19. Material: peripheral blood. CDR3 sequence reads: CASRDREDGYTF. CDR3 in DNA: TGTGCCAGCAGGGACAGGGAGGATGGCTACACCTTC.